Shown below are 25 T cell receptor beta chains from a single sample sequenced in a study of blood T cell dynamics during melanoma immunotherapy. The protocol was immunoSEQ multiplex PCR, while the TCRdb copy is restricted to in-frame clones and leaves out a portion. The sample contains roughly 29,000 clones, roughly 83% of which appear only once. Indicated time point: week 3, after first cycle of checkpoint inhibitor. Specimen: blood, collected from a patient treated with checkpoint blockade. All receptors derive from a human donor with melanoma.

The chain combines TRBV18 with TRBJ1-2, with D tentatively TRBD1 (6 bases). V was pared by 0 bases and J by 6 bases, with 14 bases between. The CDR3 runs 15 residues. Germline-derived CDR1 and CDR2 are KGHSH and LQKENI. CDR3 loop: CASSPPGGAANGYTF. Here the CDR3 DNA reads TGTGCCAGCTCACCACCGGGGGGGGCCGCCAATGGCTACACCTTC.

The chain joins TRBV29-1 to TRBJ2-2, with 11 bases matching TRBD2. CDR1 and CDR2 from the germline V gene are SQVTM and ANQGSEA. Losses at the gene ends were 7 bases for V and 1 base for J; bases not matched to a gene: 2. The CDR3 extends over 14 amino acids. CDR3 in amino acids: CSAGLAGNTGELFF. CDR3 in DNA: TGCAGCGCTGGACTAGCGGGGAACACCGGGGAGCTGTTTTTT.

The chain has TRBV6-5 and TRBJ1-6; tentative D call: TRBD1 (6 bases). The CDR3 spans 13 residues. Germline CDR1 MNHEY, CDR2 SVGAGI. Trimming stripped 6 bases from V and 7 bases from J, with 10 bases between. The CDR3 loop is CASSRTANSPLHF. The CDR3 nucleotides are TGTGCCAGCAGCCGGACAGCCAATTCACCCCTCCACTTT.

The chain employs TRBV19 and TRBJ2-5; a possible D gene is TRBD2 (5 bases). The CDR3 consists of 15 residues. Germline CDR1 is LNHDA and CDR2 is SQIVND (reference sequence). Trimming cost V 3 bases and J 0 bases, with 11 bases left between them. The CDR3 DNA follows: TGTGCCAGTAGTATCAAGCGGAGGTACCAAGAGACCCAGTACTTC. The encoded protein is CASSIKRRYQETQYF.

V is TRBV29-1 and J is TRBJ2-7; TRBD1 agrees at 11 bases. With 6 bases clipped from V and 1 base from J, the junction kept 5 bases outside the gene matches. Per germline, CDR1 SQVTM and CDR2 ANQGSEA. The CDR3 has 14 amino acids. CDR3 sequence (DNA): TGCAGCGTGCCCGGGACAGGGGGTTCCTACGAGCAGTACTTC. As protein: CSVPGTGGSYEQYF.

This clone was observed a single time. V is TRBV2 and J is TRBJ2-7; 7 nucleotides match TRBD2. Trimming removed 4 bases from V and 0 bases from J; junction bases left unmatched: 3. The CDR3 is 14 residues long. The germline V gene has CDR1 SNHLY and CDR2 FYNNEI. The CDR3 coding sequence is TGTGCCAGCAGTGCTGGGACTATCTCCTACGAGCAGTACTTC. The encoded protein is CASSAGTISYEQYF.

This clone was detected only once. This chain joins TRBV6-1 and TRBJ1-1; possible D gene TRBD1, 6 bases. This CDR3 region has 15 residues. In germline, CDR1 is MNHNS, CDR2 SASEGT. Trimming stripped 6 bases from V and 2 bases from J, with 16 bases between. CDR3 in amino acids: CASSASGQINTEAFF. Here the CDR3 DNA reads TGTGCCAGCAGCGCAAGTGGACAGATAAACACTGAAGCTTTCTTT.

J is TRBJ1-1 and V is TRBV29-1; maybe TRBD1 (6 bases). Between the trimmed V and J ends, which lost 6 bases and 6 bases, there was a span of 23 bases. Germline V gene data show CDR1 as SQVTM and CDR2 as ANQGSEA. This CDR3 is built from 15 residues. CDR3 amino acids: CSVLFPGGQGAEAFF. In DNA form, the CDR3 reads TGCAGCGTCCTATTCCCTGGGGGGCAGGGCGCTGAAGCTTTCTTT.

This clone was counted a single time. This rearrangement joins TRBV19 to TRBJ1-2; unclear D gene. The CDR3 loop spans 13 amino acids. V was clipped by 1 base and J by 5 bases, with 8 bases between them. From germline, CDR1 is LNHDA and CDR2 SQIVND (reference sequence). CDR3 nucleotide sequence: TGTGCCAGTAGTATAGGTAACAGATATGGCTACACCTTC. This translates into CASSIGNRYGYTF.

CDR3 coding DNA: TGTGCCAGCAGCTTACCCAGCGGGAGTCTCGACAATGAGCAGTTCTTC. It yields the protein CASSLPSGSLDNEQFF. The genes are TRBV7-9 and TRBJ2-1; 8 bases agree with TRBD2. J lost 5 bases, V lost 2 bases, and 8 bases had no gene match. Germline V gives CDR1 SEHNR, CDR2 FQNEAQ (reference sequence). There are 16 residues in the CDR3.

The chain couples TRBV7-6 to TRBJ2-5; D might be TRBD2 (7 bases). This CDR3 is 16 amino acids long. Germline V gene data show CDR1 as SGHVS and CDR2 as FNYEAQ. V was pared by 1 base and J by 1 base, with 13 bases between. The CDR3 DNA sequence: TGTGCCAGCAGCTTAGGGGGGGGCAGCTTCCAAGAGACCCAGTACTTC. Residues: CASSLGGGSFQETQYF.

This clone came up a few times. J is TRBJ1-1 and V is TRBV19; the D is unclear. V was pared by 10 bases and J by 1 base, with 16 bases between. This CDR3 is 14 amino acids long. Germline CDR1 is LNHDA and CDR2 is SQIVND (reference sequence). The CDR3 here is CAIHPSGKNTEAFF. For the CDR3, the DNA is TGTGCCATTCATCCCTCCGGGAAGAACACTGAAGCTTTCTTT.

The V and J genes are TRBV10-2 and TRBJ1-1; possible D gene TRBD1, 5 bases. CDR3 length equals 15 residues. Germline CDR1 reads WSHSY; CDR2 reads SAAADI. Trimming removed 3 bases from V and 3 bases from J, with 14 bases in between. CDR3 residues: CASSETGYSDTEAFF. The CDR3 DNA reads TGCGCCAGCAGTGAAACAGGATATTCCGACACTGAAGCTTTCTTT.

The rearrangement uses TRBV19 and TRBJ1-2; D may be TRBD1 (5 bases). The CDR3 is made up of 18 amino acids. The ends were cut back, 1 base at V and 4 bases at J, with 22 bases in the middle. The germline V gene has CDR1 LNHDA and CDR2 SQIVND (reference sequence). CDR3 amino acids: CASSIVQGTGWSRYGYTF. DNA for the CDR3: TGTGCCAGTAGTATAGTGCAGGGAACGGGGTGGTCTCGCTATGGCTACACCTTC.

The chain combines TRBV5-4 with TRBJ1-1; D call uncertain. The germline CDR1 and CDR2 sequences are SGHNT and YYREEE (reference sequence). Trimming stripped 4 bases from V and 1 base from J, with 11 bases between. This CDR3 spans 14 amino acids. The CDR3 DNA reads as TGTGCCAGCAGCCTCCAGACACCGAACACTGAAGCTTTCTTT. This translates into CASSLQTPNTEAFF.

This chain links TRBV7-6 with TRBJ2-1; TRBD1 agrees at 10 bases. Germline-derived CDR1 and CDR2 are SGHVS and FNYEAQ. V shed 3 bases, J shed 9 bases, and the junction held 5 bases outside the gene matches. CDR3 length: 14 residues. CDR3 sequence reads: CASSLGQGLIEQFF. The CDR3 DNA follows: TGTGCCAGCAGCTTGGGACAGGGGCTTATTGAGCAGTTCTTC.

The V call is TRBV28, the J call TRBJ2-5; D is ambiguous. In germline, CDR1 is MDHEN, CDR2 SYDVKM. This CDR3 is built from 14 residues. V was trimmed by 4 bases and J by 2 bases, leaving 11 bases between them. CDR3 nucleotide sequence: TGTGCCAGCAGTTCTTACAGTAATCAAGAGACCCAGTACTTC. Protein product: CASSSYSNQETQYF.

This chain joins TRBV6-5 and TRBJ2-7, with 11 bases identical to TRBD2. CDR3 length equals 16 residues. CDR1 MNHEY and CDR2 SVGAGI come from the germline V gene. V shed 4 bases and J 4 bases; nucleotides not matched to a gene: 9. The CDR3 is CASSLASSGGMYEQYF. CDR3 nucleotides: TGTGCCAGCAGTTTGGCATCTAGCGGGGGGATGTACGAGCAGTACTTC.

V usage is TRBV5-6 and J usage is TRBJ1-1; no reliable D call. CDR1 and CDR2 from the germline V gene are SGHDT and YYEEEE. Trimming cost V 0 bases and J 3 bases, with 3 bases left between them. The CDR3 has 12 amino acids. The CDR3 nucleotides are TGTGCCAGCAGCTTGGAGTACACTGAAGCTTTCTTT. Residues: CASSLEYTEAFF.

The chain links TRBV10-2 to TRBJ1-2; D gene unclear. The CDR3 consists of 14 residues. Germline assignment: CDR1 WSHSY and CDR2 SAAADI. V was cut by 0 bases and J by 2 bases, with 7 bases left in between. CDR3 DNA sequence: TGCGCCAGCAGTGAGTCCGGACGGAACTATGGCTACACCTTC. Translated, it gives CASSESGRNYGYTF.

V and J are TRBV6-1 and TRBJ2-2; 10 bases are shared with TRBD1. This CDR3 is built from 15 residues. Germline lookup yields CDR1 MNHNS and CDR2 SASEGT. J was trimmed by 5 bases and V by 5 bases; bases with no gene match: 5. CDR3 loop: CASSSGTGVTGELFF. The CDR3 DNA reads TGTGCCAGCAGTAGCGGGACAGGGGTGACCGGGGAGCTGTTTTTT.

The V gene is TRBV5-1, the J gene TRBJ2-7; D possibly corresponds to TRBD1 (5 bases). The CDR3 covers 13 residues. Deletions cut 0 bases from V and 6 bases from J, with 10 bases between. Germline CDR1 and CDR2: SGHRS and YFSETQ. CDR3 nucleotide sequence: TGCGCCAGCAGCTTGGGGGGCGAAGGCGAGCAGTACTTC. This sequence encodes CASSLGGEGEQYF.

V usage is TRBV29-1 and J usage is TRBJ2-3; D remains unclear. The CDR3 covers 12 residues. CDR1 and CDR2 from the germline V gene are SQVTM and ANQGSEA. Deletions cut 7 bases from V and 0 bases from J, with 8 bases between. The chain's CDR3 is CSAQKSTDTQYF. The CDR3 nucleotides read TGCAGCGCCCAGAAGAGCACAGATACGCAGTATTTT.

This clone has more than one count but fewer than ten. The chain links TRBV2 to TRBJ2-3; D gene ambiguous. CDR1 is SNHLY and CDR2 is FYNNEI in the germline V gene. V lost 7 bases, J lost 0 bases, and 11 bases lay in between. CDR3 length: 14 amino acids. Here the CDR3 reads CASTERLSTDTQYF. DNA of the CDR3: TGTGCCAGCACCGAGAGACTTAGCACAGATACGCAGTATTTT.

The V gene is TRBV5-1, the J gene TRBJ2-7; either TRBD1 or TRBD2 may supply D (6 bases each). Deletions cut 0 bases from V and 5 bases from J, with 15 bases between. The length of the CDR3 is 15 residues. Germline CDR1 reads SGHRS; CDR2 reads YFSETQ. The CDR3 DNA reads TGCGCCAGCAGCTTGGCCGGAGGGCAGGGGAACGAGCAGTACTTC. Amino acids: CASSLAGGQGNEQYF.